A selection of T cell receptor beta chains follows, all from one sample in a study of shared clonotypes between healthy human individuals. Clones were read by immunoSEQ multiplex PCR, and TCRdb kept only the in-frame ones, dropping some. The sample carries millions of clones, 95% recorded once. The sequenced material came from naive CD4+ T cells sorted from blood. These receptors originate from a man between 18 and 35 years old in good health. CDR3s include the opening cysteine and the closing phenylalanine or tryptophan. D genes are given only for firm matches. Clone size is shown for a subset of rows, as once, few, many or a class of expanded clone.

TRBJ1-5 TRBV4-1 NA NA TGCGCCAGCAGCCAAGAAAGATTGCAGCCCCAGCATTTT CASSQERLQPQHF
TRBJ2-5 TRBV2 NA NA TGTGCCAGCAGTGAAGCTTCATGGTATGCTGCACAAGAGACCCAGTACTTC CASSEASWYAAQETQYF
TRBJ2-5 TRBV5-1 NA TRBD2 TGCGCCAGCAGCTTGGCGGTAGCGGGAGGACAAGAGACCCAGTACTTC CASSLAVAGGQETQYF
TRBJ2-1 TRBV5-1 NA NA TGCGCCAGCAGCTTGCCGGCAGGGGACTCCAATGAGCAGTTCTTC CASSLPAGDSNEQFF
TRBJ1-3 TRBV7-9 NA NA TGTGCCAGCAGCTGGAGTGACGGACTTCCTGAATCTGGAAACACCATATATTTT CASSWSDGLPESGNTIYF
TRBJ2-3 TRBV10-3 NA TRBD2 TGTGCCACCTCGGGACTAGCGGGAGGACCATCAAGCACAGATACGCAGTATTTT CATSGLAGGPSSTDTQYF
TRBJ1-3 TRBV9 once NA TGTGCCAGCAGCGTAGCCGCCGGGGGTAGCGTTGGAAACACCATATATTTT CASSVAAGGSVGNTIYF
TRBJ2-1 TRBV5-1 NA NA TGCGCCAGCAGCTTGGCCGACCGGGGGCGCCACAATGAGCAGTTCTTC CASSLADRGRHNEQFF
TRBJ2-2 TRBV6-5 NA TRBD1 TGTGCCAGCAGTTACTCGGGACAGGGATTCGCCGGGGAGCTGTTTTTT CASSYSGQGFAGELFF
TRBJ2-1 TRBV2 NA NA TGTGCCAGCAGACTAACCCCTTCCCTATACAATGAGCAGTTCTTC CASRLTPSLYNEQFF
TRBJ2-5 TRBV9 NA TRBD2 TGTGCCAGCAGCGTAAACCTAGCGGGGATACAAGAGACCCAGTACTTC CASSVNLAGIQETQYF
TRBJ1-2 TRBV7-9 NA NA TGTGCCAGCAGCTTAAAGACAGGTGGTATTTATGGCTACACCTTC CASSLKTGGIYGYTF
TRBJ2-3 TRBV11-2 NA NA TGTGCCAGCAGCTTATTCGCAGATACGCAGTATTTT CASSLFADTQYF
TRBJ2-3 TRBV9 NA NA TGTGCCAGCAGCGTAGAGGCGGAGCGGGCCATCCAGTATTTT CASSVEAERAIQYF
TRBJ1-2 TRBV7-9 NA TRBD1 TGTGCCAGTGGACAGGGGACCTATGGCTACACCTTC CASGQGTYGYTF
TRBJ2-7 TRBV7-9 NA NA TGTGCCAGCAGCTTAGGGGCAGGGATCTACGAGCAGTACTTC CASSLGAGIYEQYF
TRBJ1-2 TRBV6-5 once NA TGTGCCAGCAGGCGCGGGGCAGGAAATAACTATGGCTACACCTTC CASRRGAGNNYGYTF
TRBJ1-4 TRBV10-3 NA NA TGTGCCATCAGTTTCGGGGAGGCTTCTAGTGAAAAACTGTTTTTT CAISFGEASSEKLFF
TRBJ2-3 TRBV9 NA NA TGTGCCAGCAGCGGAGGGTCCTCGGTCCATACGCAGTATTTT CASSGGSSVHTQYF
TRBJ2-5 TRBV19 NA NA TGTGCCAGTAGTAAGAACAGGGCCGAGACCCAGTACTTC CASSKNRAETQYF
TRBJ1-2 TRBV13 once TRBD1 TGTGCCAGCAGCTCATTACCGGGACAGGACTATGGCTACACCTTC CASSSLPGQDYGYTF
TRBJ2-2 TRBV27 NA NA TGTGCCAGCAATCAAGGGACCGGAGAGCTGTTTTTT CASNQGTGELFF
TRBJ2-1 TRBV10-3 NA NA TGTGCCATCAGTGGGAGGACTACTCACTCCAGTGAGCAGTTCTTC CAISGRTTHSSEQFF
TRBJ2-5 TRBV19 once NA TGTGCCAGTAGTATACAGGGAGGAGAGACCCAGTACTTC CASSIQGGETQYF
TRBJ1-5 TRBV15 NA NA TGTGCCACCAGCAGAGATGTCACGCAGGGAGGTCAGCCCCAGCATTTT CATSRDVTQGGQPQHF
TRBJ2-5 TRBV7-9 once NA TGTGCCAGCAGCTCGGCGCGGATTTACCAAGAGACCCAGTACTTC CASSSARIYQETQYF
TRBJ1-5 TRBV6-5 NA NA TGTGCCAGCAGTCAGGGTCGACCGGACAATCAGCCCCAGCATTTT CASSQGRPDNQPQHF
TRBJ2-3 TRBV5-1 NA NA TGCGCCAGCAGCTGGGGAGGATCAGATACGCAGTATTTT CASSWGGSDTQYF
TRBJ2-7 TRBV23-1 NA TRBD1 TGCGCCAGCAGTCAATCTAGGGACAGGGAGGCCTACGAGCAGTACTTC CASSQSRDREAYEQYF
TRBJ2-5 TRBV11-2 NA TRBD1 TGTGCCAGCAGCTCGGGACAGTTGGAGACCCAGTACTTC CASSSGQLETQYF
TRBJ2-5 TRBV5-4 NA TRBD2 TGTGCCAGCAGCTTCGGTAGCGGGATGCCAGAGACCCAGTACTTC CASSFGSGMPETQYF
TRBJ1-1 TRBV13 NA TRBD1 TGTGCCAGCAGCTCGGACAGGGCTCACACTGAAGCTTTCTTT CASSSDRAHTEAFF
TRBJ1-6 TRBV14 NA NA TGTGCCACTTCCGGACACTATAATTCACCCCTCCACTTT CATSGHYNSPLHF
TRBJ2-7 TRBV5-1 NA TRBD2 TGCGCCAGCAGCTTGGGTCCGGGGGGAACCTCACTCTCCTACGAGCAGTACTTC CASSLGPGGTSLSYEQYF
TRBJ1-2 TRBV6-6 NA NA TGTGCCAGCAGTTACTCCGGGACTAACTATGGCTACACCTTC CASSYSGTNYGYTF
TRBJ1-1 TRBV18 NA NA TGTGCCAGCTCATTAAACAGCCCCGGCATCGCTGAAGCTTTCTTT CASSLNSPGIAEAFF
TRBJ2-7 TRBV6-1 NA NA TGTGCCAGCAGTGAAGCCACCGTCGAGGGGGCGGGGAACTACGAGCAGTACTTC CASSEATVEGAGNYEQYF
TRBJ2-3 TRBV5-1 once NA TGCGCCAGCAGCTTGCCCTCTGGGGGCACAGATACGCAGTATTTT CASSLPSGGTDTQYF
TRBJ2-5 TRBV27 NA NA TGTGCCAGCAGTTTTGCGTCGGGGAACCAAGAGACCCAGTACTTC CASSFASGNQETQYF
TRBJ2-1 TRBV27 NA NA TGTGCCAGCAGTTTAGGGCAGGGTTCCTACAATGAGCAGTTCTTC CASSLGQGSYNEQFF
TRBJ1-4 TRBV25-1 NA NA TGTGCCAGCAGTGTTGGGGCTTGGGAAAAACTGTTTTTT CASSVGAWEKLFF
TRBJ1-6 TRBV27 NA NA TGTGCCAGCAGCTCCAGGGAGACCTATAATTCACCCCTCCACTTT CASSSRETYNSPLHF
TRBJ2-7 TRBV30 NA NA TGTGCCTGGAGTGTAGGGGCCGAGCAGTACTTC CAWSVGAEQYF
TRBJ1-6 TRBV27 NA TRBD1 TGTGCCAGCAGTTTATCCCAGGGGGGAGTTAATTCACCCCTCCACTTT CASSLSQGGVNSPLHF
TRBJ2-1 TRBV4-1 NA NA TGCGCCAGCAGCCAAGACGGGAAGAGCTGGGCGGATGAGCAGTTCTTC CASSQDGKSWADEQFF
TRBJ2-3 TRBV11-1 NA NA TGTGCCAGCAGGGCTGGCTGGGGCCAATCGGATACGCAGTATTTT CASRAGWGQSDTQYF
TRBJ1-5 TRBV7-9 once NA TGTGCCAGCAGCTTACATACCCAAGAGATGTATAGCAATCAGCCCCAGCATTTT CASSLHTQEMYSNQPQHF
TRBJ2-7 TRBV5-1 NA TRBD2 TGCGCCAGCAGCGAAGGAGCGGGAGGGCCCTACGAGCAGTACTTC CASSEGAGGPYEQYF
TRBJ2-3 TRBV10-1 once TRBD2 TGCGCCAGCAGTTCGTCTAGCGGGAACACAGATACGCAGTATTTT CASSSSSGNTDTQYF
TRBJ2-5 TRBV2 NA NA TGTGCCAGCAGGACGGATTACCAAGAGACCCAGTACTTC CASRTDYQETQYF
TRBJ1-2 TRBV18 NA TRBD1 TGTGCCAGCTCACCACAGGGGGCTGGCTTCTATGGCTACACCTTC CASSPQGAGFYGYTF
TRBJ2-2 TRBV2 NA TRBD2 TGTGCCAGCAGGGCTAGCGGGGGAGTCGGGGAGCTGTTTTTT CASRASGGVGELFF
TRBJ2-3 TRBV9 NA TRBD1 TGTGCCAGCAGCCCCCGGACAGGAGTCATAACAGATACGCAGTATTTT CASSPRTGVITDTQYF
TRBJ1-5 TRBV10-3 NA NA TGTGCCATCAGTGTCGGCAGGGGCAATCAGCCCCAGCATTTT CAISVGRGNQPQHF
TRBJ2-7 TRBV7-8 NA NA TGTGCCAGCAGCTTCGGAGGGAGGTCCATATACGAGCAGTACTTC CASSFGGRSIYEQYF
TRBJ2-3 TRBV6-1 NA NA TGTGCCAGCAGTGTCCGACCTTCGGCGGGGCGCACAGATACGCAGTATTTT CASSVRPSAGRTDTQYF
TRBJ2-3 TRBV11-2 NA NA TGTGCCACCCGGTTAGGGGAGGTCACAGATACGCAGTATTTT CATRLGEVTDTQYF
TRBJ1-6 TRBV7-8 NA TRBD1 TGTGCCAGCAGCTTAGGGAACTTGGACAGGGTGGACTCACCCCTCCACTTT CASSLGNLDRVDSPLHF
TRBJ2-2 TRBV6-1 NA TRBD2 TGTGCCAGCAGACCAAGCGGGAGTGCCACCGGGGAGCTGTTTTTT CASRPSGSATGELFF